The 31 T cell receptor beta chains presented below share a single source sample, sequenced in a study of blood T cells in healthy people across ages. The use of a sample-barcoded 5' primer and a J-beta primer mix characterized a second PCR of about 6 to 12 cycles. From the 5' RACE reads, TCRdb called clonotypes with MiXCR, one entry per CDR3 protein. This sample has fewer than 800,000 distinct CDR3 sequences, with more than 20% found just once. The sequenced material came from blood. The receptors were sampled from a man aged 65 to 85 in good health.

This chain joins TRBV5-5 and TRBJ2-5; no firm D call. Matching the DNA end better, TRBJ2-1 makes the J call doubtful. Germline CDR1 reads SGHKS; CDR2 reads YYEKEE (reference sequence). This CDR3 spans 13 amino acids. This CDR3 is CASSWLSVGEQFF. The CDR3 DNA reads TGTGCCAGCAGCTGGCTCAGCGTTGGTGAGCAGTTCTTC.

This clonotype appeared a few times. The chain is built from TRBV29-1 and TRBJ2-7; 7 positions agree with TRBD1. Germline V gene lookup returns CDR1 SQVTM and CDR2 ANQGSEA. Trimming removed 5 bases from V and 0 bases from J; junction bases left unmatched: 4. This CDR3 contains 13 residues. The CDR3 spells CSVLDRHSYEQYF. Written as DNA, the CDR3 is TGCAGCGTTTTGGACAGGCACTCCTACGAGCAGTACTTC.

This chain connects TRBV6-6 to TRBJ1-4, with 9 nucleotides matching TRBD1. CDR3 length: 15 amino acids. V lost 0 bases, J lost 7 bases, and 3 bases stayed unmatched. Germline V CDR1 and CDR2: MNHNY, SVGAGI (reference sequence). CDR3 residues: CASSYSRQGGEKLFF. CDR3 in DNA: TGTGCCAGCAGTTACTCGAGACAGGGGGGTGAAAAACTGTTTTTT.

The rearrangement joins TRBV9 to TRBJ1-2; D is uncertain. The V gene lost 3 bases and the J gene lost 7 bases, with 7 bases spanning the gap. CDR3 length equals 11 residues. Germline CDR1 SGDLS, CDR2 YYNGEE. CDR3 sequence: CASSAVGGYTF. Here the CDR3 DNA reads TGTGCCAGCAGCGCCGTAGGTGGCTACACCTTC.

The chain links TRBV7-2 to TRBJ2-5; TRBD1 is a possible D gene (5 bases). Germline values: CDR1 SGHTA, CDR2 FQGNSA. V shed 6 bases and J shed 5 bases, with 25 bases lying between them. The CDR3 covers 17 residues. This CDR3 reads CASSRHPGASLWETQYF. Here the CDR3 DNA reads TGTGCCAGCAGTCGCCACCCTGGGGCCTCACTGTGGGAGACCCAGTACTTC.

This clonotype has more than one count but fewer than ten. The chain recombines TRBV10-1 with TRBJ2-2, with 7 bases identical to TRBD1. The CDR3 loop spans 13 amino acids. The J segment lost 6 bases and the V segment lost 6 bases, leaving 4 bases of the junction unmatched. Germline loops: CDR1 WNHNN, CDR2 SYGVQD (reference sequence). The CDR3 DNA sequence: TGCGCCAGCAGGGGGGACAGTCCCGGGGAGCTGTTTTTT. This translates into CASRGDSPGELFF.

The chain employs TRBV18 and TRBJ2-1; tentatively, D is TRBD2 (6 bases). The ends were cut back, 3 bases at V and 0 bases at J, with 12 bases in the middle. The CDR3 totals 16 residues. Germline assignment: CDR1 KGHSH and CDR2 LQKENI. CDR3 nucleotides: TGTGCCAGCTCACCCCAGCGGGTCAGCTCCTACAATGAGCAGTTCTTC. Encoded protein: CASSPQRVSSYNEQFF.

This clonotype was recorded a few times. V gene TRBV24-1 combines with J gene TRBJ2-6; unclear D gene. Deletions cut 4 bases from V and 0 bases from J, with 15 bases between. Looked up from germline, CDR1 is KGHDR and CDR2 is SFDVKD. The CDR3 is 18 amino acids. The CDR3 loop reads CATSEYLVESSGANVLTF. The CDR3 DNA is TGTGCCACCAGTGAATACCTTGTCGAGAGCTCTGGGGCCAACGTCCTGACTTTC.

The rearrangement links TRBV2 to TRBJ2-1; D gene uncertain. Germline V gene data show CDR1 as SNHLY and CDR2 as FYNNEI. The CDR3 is 14 residues long. Trimming left V 7 bases short and J 4 bases short, with 14 bases between. CDR3 residues: CASKKDAAYNEQFF. The CDR3 nucleotides read TGTGCCAGCAAAAAGGACGCCGCTTACAATGAGCAGTTCTTC. Supplemented by reference TRBV2 and TRBJ2-1, the full variable domain reads EPEVTQTPSHQVTQMGQEVILRCVPISNHLYFYWYRQILGQKVEFLVSFYNNEISEKSEIFDDQFSVERPDGSNFTLKIRSTKLEDSAMYFCASKKDAAYNEQFFGPGTRLTVL.

The chain is built from TRBV15 and TRBJ2-6; TRBD1 matches at 7 bases. The CDR3 is made up of 18 amino acids. The V and J ends lost 0 bases and 0 bases, in that order; junction bases with no gene match: 5. The germline V gene encodes CDR1 LNHNV and CDR2 YYDKDF (reference sequence). The CDR3 loop reads CATSRELWDSSGANVLTF. The CDR3, as DNA: TGTGCCACCAGCAGAGAACTCTGGGACAGCTCTGGGGCCAACGTCCTGACTTTC.

This clonotype was detected a few times. V usage is TRBV20-1 and J usage is TRBJ2-1; 7 bases align to TRBD2. There are 13 residues in the CDR3. From germline, CDR1 is DFQATT and CDR2 SNEGSKA (reference sequence). Unmatched junction bases numbered 1, after V lost 3 bases and J lost 2 bases. The CDR3: CSASGGTYNEQFF. In DNA form, the CDR3 reads TGCAGTGCTAGCGGGGGGACCTACAATGAGCAGTTCTTC.

V and J are TRBV5-5 and TRBJ2-1, with 10 bases that match TRBD2. The CDR3 contains 15 residues. Losses at the gene ends were 6 bases for V and 9 bases for J; bases not matched to a gene: 12. Germline loops: CDR1 SGHKS, CDR2 YYEKEE (reference sequence). The CDR3 region is CASTLWSGRAGEQFF. CDR3 in DNA: TGTGCCAGCACCCTGTGGAGCGGGAGGGCGGGTGAGCAGTTCTTC.

This clonotype was found many times. The V call is TRBV29-1, the J call TRBJ1-5; D is perhaps TRBD1 (5 bases). Looked up from germline, CDR1 is SQVTM and CDR2 is ANQGSEA. The germline V and J ends were trimmed by 4 bases and 0 bases, with 7 bases remaining between them. This CDR3 region has 13 residues. The CDR3 region has the DNA TGCAGCGTTGCAGGGAATAGCAATCAGCCCCAGCATTTT. Translated, it gives CSVAGNSNQPQHF.

V and J are TRBV11-1 and TRBJ2-2; 13 bases agree with TRBD2. From germline, CDR1 is SGHAT and CDR2 FQDESV (reference sequence). The CDR3 runs 17 residues. The V segment lost 2 bases and the J segment 7 bases; nucleotides outside the gene matches: 7. The CDR3 nucleotides read TGTGCCAGCAGCTTATCAGGACTAGCGGGAGCTATCGGGGAGCTGTTTTTT. It codes for CASSLSGLAGAIGELFF.

This clonotype was observed a handful of times. The V and J genes are TRBV7-9 and TRBJ1-1; D not resolved. Trimming cost V 5 bases and J 2 bases, with 9 bases left between them. Germline assignment: CDR1 SEHNR and CDR2 FQNEAQ (reference sequence). This CDR3 has 13 amino acids. CDR3 nucleotides: TGTGCCAGCAGCCATTGGGGTAACACTGAAGCTTTCTTT. As protein: CASSHWGNTEAFF.

The chain couples TRBV29-1 to TRBJ2-5; TRBD1 aligns across 7 bases. The V gene end was trimmed by 6 bases and the J gene end by 7 bases; junction bases not matched to a gene: 8. CDR1 is SQVTM, CDR2 ANQGSEA, per germline. CDR3 length equals 12 residues. Here the CDR3 DNA reads TGCAGCGTGAGGGACAGAAAAGGGACCCAGTACTTC. Translated, it gives CSVRDRKGTQYF.

A few counts support this clonotype. The chain links TRBV27 to TRBJ2-5; 9 nucleotides agree with TRBD1. This CDR3 spans 16 amino acids. CDR1 and CDR2 from the germline V gene are MNHEY and SMNVEV (reference sequence). The J segment lost 2 bases and the V segment lost 9 bases, leaving 13 bases of the junction unmatched. CDR3 loop: CARDSGTGIRQETQYF. As DNA, the CDR3 is TGTGCCAGGGACTCGGGGACAGGGATTCGTCAAGAGACCCAGTACTTC.

Here the CDR3 DNA reads TGTGCCAGCACTAGCGGGGGTTCGGGGGAGCAGTACTTC. Residues: CASTSGGSGEQYF. The chain recombines TRBV28 with TRBJ2-7; 10 bases match TRBD2. Germline CDR1 reads MDHEN; CDR2 reads SYDVKM. V gave up 7 bases and J gave up 7 bases; unmatched junction bases: 7. The CDR3 extends over 13 amino acids.

This clonotype has only a few counts. The junction and the germline gene differ at one end; a read error may be behind it. V gene TRBV5-1 combines with J gene TRBJ2-5; 8 nucleotides align to TRBD1. This CDR3 region has 13 residues. CDR1 SGHRS and CDR2 YFSETQ come from the germline V gene. CDR3 coding DNA: TGCGCCAGCAGCTTTGATGTCCAGGGGGCCCAATACTTC. This encodes CASSFDVQGAQYF.

The J gene is TRBJ2-3, the V gene TRBV28; 7 positions agree with TRBD1. Germline lookup yields CDR1 MDHEN and CDR2 SYDVKM. The CDR3 loop spans 15 amino acids. Losses at the gene ends were 6 bases for V and 5 bases for J; bases not matched to a gene: 11. CDR3 residues: CASSYRQGKEDTQYF. DNA of the CDR3: TGTGCCAGCAGCTATCGACAGGGCAAGGAAGATACGCAGTATTTT.

The chain recombines TRBV12-3 or TRBV12-4 with TRBJ2-5; TRBD2 aligns across 14 bases. Trimming took 3 bases from V and 4 from J; bases not matched to a gene: 7. This CDR3 is built from 17 residues. Here the CDR3 DNA reads TGTGCCAGCAGTTTTCGACTAGCGGGAGGGTTTGGAGAGACCCAGTACTTC. This translates into CASSFRLAGGFGETQYF.

This clonotype was seen only a few times. Because the CDR3's place on the DNA is in doubt, the DNA is left out and the CDR3 is given as listed by TCRdb. The chain couples TRBV7-9 to TRBJ1-4; the table gives TRBD1 as D, unverified against the DNA. Germline assignment: CDR1 SEHNR and CDR2 FQNEAQ (reference sequence). The CDR3 contains 17 residues when both ends are counted. CDR3: CASSFGAGTGSNEKLFF.

The chain employs TRBV6-2 or TRBV6-3 and TRBJ2-7; a possible D gene is TRBD1 (5 bases). This CDR3 comprises 14 residues. V was shortened by 6 bases and J by 0 bases, with 12 bases between the two germline ends. CDR1 is MNHEY, CDR2 SVGEGT, per germline. CDR3 amino acids: CASSYDRNSYEQYF. Written as DNA, the CDR3 is TGTGCCAGCAGCTACGACAGAAACTCCTACGAGCAGTACTTC.

This clonotype was counted a few times. V gene TRBV6-1 combines with J gene TRBJ1-5; no definite D call. The CDR3 spans 15 residues. Germline V gives CDR1 MNHNS, CDR2 SASEGT. V gave up 3 bases and J gave up 3 bases, with 12 bases separating them. CDR3 nucleotides: TGTGCCAGCAGTGAGGCCAAGAGGGCCAATCAGCCCCAGCATTTT. This translates into CASSEAKRANQPQHF.

There are a few counts of this clonotype. The rearrangement links TRBV27 to TRBJ2-2; perhaps D is TRBD1 or TRBD2 (7 bases each). The CDR3 runs to 15 residues. V lost 3 bases and J 7 bases, leaving 15 bases between the germline ends. CDR1 and CDR2 (germline): MNHEY, SMNVEV (reference sequence). For the CDR3, the DNA is TGTGCCAGCAGTTTGCAGGGGGGGCGTAGCGGGGAGCTGTTTTTT. This gives the protein CASSLQGGRSGELFF.

Only a few counts were recorded for this clonotype. The conserved phenylalanine or tryptophan normally closing the CDR3 is absent here, so this likely arose from a read error. V usage is TRBV12-5 and J usage is TRBJ2-1; 8 nucleotides agree with TRBD2. There are 16 residues in the CDR3. The germline V gene has CDR1 LGHNT and CDR2 FRNRAP. After removal of 3 bases from V and 0 bases from J, the junction contained 4 bases not matched to a gene. The CDR3 DNA is TGTGCTAGTGGTTTCTTAGCGGGGAGCTCCTACAATGAGCAGTTCCTC. As protein: CASGFLAGSSYNEQFL.

This clonotype was seen a few times. The V call is TRBV5-1, the J call TRBJ2-5; D perhaps matches TRBD2 (6 bases). The CDR3 consists of 15 residues. The germline gives CDR1 SGHRS, CDR2 YFSETQ. Trimming removed 0 bases at V and 1 base at J, with 10 bases between. CDR3 sequence reads: CASSLDAGPQETQYF. The CDR3 DNA is TGCGCCAGCAGCTTGGATGCGGGGCCCCAAGAGACCCAGTACTTC.

The chain links TRBV29-1 to TRBJ2-7; D perhaps matches TRBD2 (6 bases). CDR3 length equals 11 residues. Per the germline V gene, CDR1 is SQVTM and CDR2 is ANQGSEA. The ends were cut back, 7 bases at V and 6 bases at J, with 13 bases in the middle. The CDR3 reads CSGQGGGEQYF. The DNA of the CDR3 is TGCAGCGGTCAGGGAGGAGGCGAGCAGTACTTC.

This clonotype was seen a few times. This rearrangement joins TRBV10-3 to TRBJ1-4; TRBD1 aligns across 7 bases. The CDR3 runs 15 residues. The germline V gene has CDR1 ENHRY and CDR2 SYGVKD. Trimming took 2 bases from V and 3 from J; bases not matched to a gene: 3. The CDR3, as DNA: TGTGCCATCAGTGAGGCAGGGGGTTCTAATGAAAAACTGTTTTTT. This codes for CAISEAGGSNEKLFF.

At least ten counts were recorded for this clonotype. The chain recombines TRBV28 with TRBJ2-5; TRBD1 is a possible D gene (5 bases). The germline V and J ends were trimmed by 5 bases and 1 base, with 17 bases remaining between them. The CDR3 is 16 residues long. Germline loops: CDR1 MDHEN, CDR2 SYDVKM. In DNA form, the CDR3 reads TGTGCCAGCAGTAATTTTCGGGCAGGGTCCCAAGAGACCCAGTACTTC. Translating gives CASSNFRAGSQETQYF.

The table lists this clonotype with many counts. The chain recombines TRBV4-2 with TRBJ2-3, with 11 positions matching TRBD2. Germline loops: CDR1 LGHNA, CDR2 YNFKEQ. The CDR3 is made up of 15 amino acids. V trimming: 4 bases; J trimming: 5 bases; junction bases outside the gene matches: 5. The CDR3 is CASSREGLAGDTQYF. The CDR3 nucleotides are TGTGCCAGCAGCCGGGAAGGACTAGCGGGAGATACGCAGTATTTT.